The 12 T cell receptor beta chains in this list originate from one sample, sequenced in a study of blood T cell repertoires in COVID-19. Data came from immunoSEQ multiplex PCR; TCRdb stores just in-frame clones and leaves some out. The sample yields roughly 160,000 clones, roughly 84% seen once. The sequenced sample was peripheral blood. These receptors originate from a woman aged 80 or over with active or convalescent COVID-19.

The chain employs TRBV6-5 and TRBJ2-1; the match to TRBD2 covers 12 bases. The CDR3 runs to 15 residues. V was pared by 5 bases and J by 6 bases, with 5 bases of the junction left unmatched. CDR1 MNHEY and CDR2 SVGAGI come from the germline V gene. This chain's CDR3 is CASSPGLAGLNEQFF. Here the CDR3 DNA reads TGTGCCAGCAGTCCAGGACTAGCGGGGCTCAATGAGCAGTTCTTC.

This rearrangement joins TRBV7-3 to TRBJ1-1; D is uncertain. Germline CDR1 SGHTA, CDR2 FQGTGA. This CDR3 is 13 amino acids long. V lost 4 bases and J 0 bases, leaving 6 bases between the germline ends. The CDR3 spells CASSYEMNTEAFF. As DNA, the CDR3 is TGTGCCAGCAGCTATGAGATGAACACTGAAGCTTTCTTT.

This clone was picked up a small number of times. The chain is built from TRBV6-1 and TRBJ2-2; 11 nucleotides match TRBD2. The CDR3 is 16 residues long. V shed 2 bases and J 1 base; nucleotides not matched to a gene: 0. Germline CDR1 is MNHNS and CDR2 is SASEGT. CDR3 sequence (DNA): TGTGCCAGCAGTGAACTAGCGGGGGGGAACACCGGGGAGCTGTTTTTT. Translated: CASSELAGGNTGELFF.

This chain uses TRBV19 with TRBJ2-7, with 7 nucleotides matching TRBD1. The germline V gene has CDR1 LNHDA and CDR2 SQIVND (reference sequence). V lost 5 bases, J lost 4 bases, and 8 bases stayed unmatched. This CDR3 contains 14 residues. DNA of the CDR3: TGTGCCAGTAGTGATAGGGGGCGCGGGTACGAGCAGTACTTC. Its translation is CASSDRGRGYEQYF.

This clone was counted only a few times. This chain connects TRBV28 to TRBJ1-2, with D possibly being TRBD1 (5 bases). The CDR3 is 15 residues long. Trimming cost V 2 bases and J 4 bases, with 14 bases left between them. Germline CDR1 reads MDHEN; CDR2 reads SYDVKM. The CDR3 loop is CASSLPPGLSYGYTF. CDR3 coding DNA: TGTGCCAGCAGTTTACCACCGGGACTGAGCTATGGCTACACCTTC.

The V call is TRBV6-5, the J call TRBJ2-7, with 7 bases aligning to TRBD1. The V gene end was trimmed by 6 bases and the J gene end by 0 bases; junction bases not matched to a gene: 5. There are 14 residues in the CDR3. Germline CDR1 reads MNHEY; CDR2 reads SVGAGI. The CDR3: CASSPGQLSYEQYF. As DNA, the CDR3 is TGTGCCAGCAGCCCGGGACAGCTCTCCTACGAGCAGTACTTC.

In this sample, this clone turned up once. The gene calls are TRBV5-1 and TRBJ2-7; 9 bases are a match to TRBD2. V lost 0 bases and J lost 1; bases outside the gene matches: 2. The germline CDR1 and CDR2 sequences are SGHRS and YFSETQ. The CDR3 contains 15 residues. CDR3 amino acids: CASSLGLAGSYEQYF. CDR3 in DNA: TGCGCCAGCAGCTTGGGTCTAGCGGGATCCTACGAGCAGTACTTC.

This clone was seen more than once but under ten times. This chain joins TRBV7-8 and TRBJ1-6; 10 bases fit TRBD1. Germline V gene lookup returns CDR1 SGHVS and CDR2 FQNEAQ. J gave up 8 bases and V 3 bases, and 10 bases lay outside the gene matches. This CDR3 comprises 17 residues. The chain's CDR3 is CASSFPGQGLGYSPLHF. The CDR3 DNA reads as TGTGCCAGCAGCTTCCCGGGACAGGGGCTGGGGTATTCACCCCTCCACTTT.

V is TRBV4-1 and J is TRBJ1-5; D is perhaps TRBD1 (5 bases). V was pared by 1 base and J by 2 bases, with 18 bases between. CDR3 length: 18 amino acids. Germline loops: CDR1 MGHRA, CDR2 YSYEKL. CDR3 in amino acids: CASSQGWGGRRGNQPQHF. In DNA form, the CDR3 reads TGCGCCAGCAGCCAAGGGTGGGGCGGCAGGCGCGGCAATCAGCCCCAGCATTTT.

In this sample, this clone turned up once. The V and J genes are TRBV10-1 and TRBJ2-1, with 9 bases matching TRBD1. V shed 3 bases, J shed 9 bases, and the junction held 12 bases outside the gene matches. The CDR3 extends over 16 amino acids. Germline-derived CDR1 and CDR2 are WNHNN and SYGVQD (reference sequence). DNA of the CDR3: TGCGCCAGCAGTGATCTCAGGACAGGGGCCAACGGTGAGCAGTTCTTC. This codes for CASSDLRTGANGEQFF.

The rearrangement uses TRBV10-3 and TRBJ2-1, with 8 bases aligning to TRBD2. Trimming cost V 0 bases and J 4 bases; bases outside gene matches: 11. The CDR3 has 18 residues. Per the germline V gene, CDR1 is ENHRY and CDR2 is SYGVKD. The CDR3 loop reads CAISESALGAGEYNEQFF. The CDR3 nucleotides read TGTGCCATCAGTGAGTCCGCCCTCGGAGCGGGAGAGTACAATGAGCAGTTCTTC.

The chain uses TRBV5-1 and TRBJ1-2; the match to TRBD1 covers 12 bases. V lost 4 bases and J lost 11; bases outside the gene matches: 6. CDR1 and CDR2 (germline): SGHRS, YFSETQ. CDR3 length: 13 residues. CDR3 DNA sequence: TGCGCCAGCAGCACCGGGACAGGGGGCCTGTACACCTTC. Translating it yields CASSTGTGGLYTF.